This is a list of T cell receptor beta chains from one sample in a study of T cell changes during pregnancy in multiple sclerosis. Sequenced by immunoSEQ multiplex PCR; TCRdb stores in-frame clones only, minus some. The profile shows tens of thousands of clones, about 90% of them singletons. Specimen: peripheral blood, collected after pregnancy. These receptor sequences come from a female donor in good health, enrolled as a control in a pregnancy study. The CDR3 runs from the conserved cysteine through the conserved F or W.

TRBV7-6 CASSTRTSTDTQYF
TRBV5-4 CASSLTGQTSGANVLTF
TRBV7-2 CASSLDNRVGGYTF
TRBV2 CASSEARQSHEKLFF
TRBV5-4 CASSLGSQTYNEQFF
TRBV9 CASSESGQRNQPQHF
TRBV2 CASSDRKNTEAFF
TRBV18 CASSPSQGNTEAFF
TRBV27 CASSLSVGTGFYEQYF
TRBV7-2 CASSLGEKEQYF
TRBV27 CASSLSIGQGGTEAFF
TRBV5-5 CASSWGGQGSSYEQYF
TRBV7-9 CASSRLTGTGVGNEQFF
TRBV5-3 CASQIRDCPYEQYF
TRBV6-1 CASSVGASSYEQYF
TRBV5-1 CASALPGQSYNEQFF
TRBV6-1 CASQMEGLWTEAFF
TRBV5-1 CASSLAGAGRQETQYF
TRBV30 CASDGVGVNTEAFF
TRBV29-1 CSVDMGQGAGETQYF